These 32 T cell receptor beta chains originate from one sample sequenced in a study of CD8 T cells in Susac syndrome (dated by TCRdb to about 2019). Libraries were made using the immunoSEQ multiplex PCR assay. RNA was extracted using the RNeasy kit, and about 0.45 to 1 ug of the RNA was reverse transcribed with random hexamers. The raw public reads went through TCRdb reprocessing: fastp at Q25, MiXCR clone calling, in-frame beta chains kept. Every distinct CDR3 protein forms one entry, paired with its most common genes and DNA. The table for this sample lists approximately 79,000 distinct CDR3 sequences; roughly 92% of them were counted only once. 0.45% of the sample is in the top ten clones. What was sequenced was CD8+ T cells from PBMCs. The receptors originated from a human donor with Susac syndrome.

The chain links TRBV6-5 to TRBJ2-1, with 9 bases aligning to TRBD1. With V trimmed by 6 bases and J by 8 bases, 11 bases remained unmatched. The germline V gene encodes CDR1 MNHEY and CDR2 SVGAGI. The CDR3 spans 15 residues. CDR3 sequence reads: CASRLQGAPDHEQFF. In DNA, the CDR3 is TGTGCCAGCAGACTACAGGGGGCTCCCGACCATGAGCAGTTCTTC.

The V and J genes are TRBV7-8 and TRBJ1-6; D not resolved. CDR3 length equals 16 residues. From germline, CDR1 is SGHVS and CDR2 FQNEAQ. V lost 3 bases to trimming and J lost 6 bases, with 15 bases between them. CDR3 sequence reads: CASSFWTAAANSPLHF. CDR3 coding DNA: TGTGCCAGCAGCTTTTGGACCGCGGCGGCTAATTCACCCCTCCACTTT.

The chain combines TRBV4-2 with TRBJ2-1; TRBD2 might be the D (6 bases). With 0 bases removed from V and 10 bases from J, the gap between germline ends came to 13 bases. This CDR3 contains 14 residues. Per the germline V gene, CDR1 is LGHNA and CDR2 is YNFKEQ. The CDR3 nucleotides are TGTGCCAGCAGCCAAGACCCTAGCGACCGGGAGCAGTTCTTC. Translated: CASSQDPSDREQFF.

This chain links TRBV7-8 with TRBJ1-2; 9 nucleotides line up with TRBD1. Germline V gene data show CDR1 as SGHVS and CDR2 as FQNEAQ. With 3 bases clipped from V and 6 bases from J, the junction kept 20 bases outside the gene matches. CDR3 size: 19 residues. CDR3 nucleotide sequence: TGTGCCAGCAGCTTGAACCCACCCCACAGGGGGCCAGAGAAGCATGGCTACACCTTC. It specifies CASSLNPPHRGPEKHGYTF.

The chain carries TRBV3-1 and TRBJ1-6; maybe TRBD1 (5 bases). CDR3 length: 14 amino acids. Deletions cut 0 bases from V and 14 bases from J, with 14 bases between. CDR1 and CDR2 from the germline V gene are LGHDT and YNNKEL (reference sequence). The CDR3 DNA reads TGTGCCAGCAGCCAAGATTGGACACCCCGAACCCTCCACTTT. This gives the protein CASSQDWTPRTLHF.

This clonotype came up once. The CDR3 DNA is TGTGCCAGCAGTGCCCTTGGCAACACTGAAGCTTTCTTT. The encoded protein is CASSALGNTEAFF. This chain joins TRBV6-6 and TRBJ1-1; D is undetermined. V lost 5 bases and J 2 bases, leaving 9 bases between the germline ends. Germline CDR1 and CDR2: MNHNY and SVGAGI (reference sequence). The CDR3 is made up of 13 amino acids.

This clonotype was counted once. This chain uses TRBV7-6 with TRBJ2-5, with D perhaps matching TRBD1 or TRBD2 (5 bases each). Germline CDR1 and CDR2: SGHVS and FNYEAQ. V was trimmed by 2 bases and J by 2 bases, leaving 18 bases between them. The CDR3 consists of 17 residues. The CDR3 DNA reads as TGTGCCAGCAGCTTAACCCCGCCCGGGGCTCTACAAGAGACCCAGTACTTC. It translates to CASSLTPPGALQETQYF.

The chain recombines TRBV7-9 with TRBJ1-2; D is ambiguous. Germline loops: CDR1 SEHNR, CDR2 FQNEAQ (reference sequence). The CDR3 is 14 residues long. V lost 0 bases and J 3 bases, leaving 8 bases between the germline ends. CDR3 bases: TGTGCCAGCAGCTTAGCTGGCACAGACTATGGCTACACCTTC. Translating it yields CASSLAGTDYGYTF. The entire variable domain, with the rest obtained from reference TRBV7-9 and TRBJ1-2, is as follows: DTGVSQNPRHKITKRGQNVTFRCDPISEHNRLYWYRQTLGQGPEFLTYFQNEAQLEKSRLLSDRFSAERPKGSFSTLEIQRTEQGDSAMYLCASSLAGTDYGYTFGSGTRLTVV.

The chain couples TRBV6-5 to TRBJ2-1, with 8 bases aligning to TRBD1. From germline, CDR1 is MNHEY and CDR2 SVGAGI. There are 15 residues in the CDR3. The V gene end was trimmed by 6 bases and the J gene end by 2 bases; junction bases not matched to a gene: 6. CDR3 DNA sequence: TGTGCCAGCAGCGCAGGGACAGGCCCCTACAATGAGCAGTTCTTC. It yields the protein CASSAGTGPYNEQFF.

The rearrangement joins TRBV28 to TRBJ2-3, with D perhaps TRBD2 (6 bases). Trimming pared 6 bases from V and 1 base from J, leaving 11 bases between. CDR3 length: 14 amino acids. The V gene's germline CDR1 is MDHEN and CDR2 SYDVKM. CDR3 sequence (DNA): TGTGCCAGCAGCCGGCGGGACCGCACAGATACGCAGTATTTT. Residues: CASSRRDRTDTQYF.

V and J are TRBV28 and TRBJ1-2; D gene uncertain. Trimming removed 8 bases at V and 10 bases at J, with 17 bases between. The CDR3 has 12 amino acids. The V gene's germline CDR1 is MDHEN and CDR2 SYDVKM. This CDR3 is CASESGGRNYTF. Written as DNA, the CDR3 is TGTGCCAGCGAGTCCGGTGGCAGGAACTACACCTTC.

This clonotype was recorded once. CDR3 nucleotide sequence: TGCAGCGTTGAAGGCATTTATACGCAGTATTTT. This encodes CSVEGIYTQYF. J is TRBJ2-3 and V is TRBV29-1; unclear D gene. Germline V CDR1 and CDR2: SQVTM, ANQGSEA. Trimming shortened V by 1 base and J by 7 bases, and 6 bases separated the two germline ends. CDR3 length equals 11 residues.

This clonotype was observed a single time. The chain couples TRBV7-8 to TRBJ2-1; D perhaps matches TRBD1 (8 bases). The CDR3 spans 17 residues. CDR1 and CDR2 from the germline V gene are SGHVS and FQNEAQ. Trimming removed 2 bases at V and 7 bases at J, with 21 bases between. The chain's CDR3 is CASSLNRGAGARNEQFF. As DNA, the CDR3 is TGTGCCAGCAGCTTAAACAGGGGGGCGGGAGCGAGGAATGAGCAGTTCTTC.

CDR3 sequence (DNA): TGCGCCAGCAGCTTGGGAGGAACCGGAAGGAGTTATGGCTACACCTTC. Residues: CASSLGGTGRSYGYTF. The rearrangement uses TRBV5-1 and TRBJ1-2; D gene ambiguous. Germline V gives CDR1 SGHRS, CDR2 YFSETQ. Trimming cost V 0 bases and J 5 bases, with 17 bases left between them. The CDR3 consists of 16 residues.

The rearrangement uses TRBV30 and TRBJ1-1; D uncertain. Trimming cost V 3 bases and J 5 bases, with 7 bases left between them. The germline V gene has CDR1 GTSNPN and CDR2 SVGIG (reference sequence). The CDR3 runs to 11 residues. The CDR3 DNA sequence: TGTGCCTGGAGGCGACGTACTGAAGCTTTCTTT. This translates into CAWRRRTEAFF.

The chain couples TRBV5-6 to TRBJ1-5; D is perhaps TRBD1 (5 bases). Germline V gives CDR1 SGHDT, CDR2 YYEEEE. Trimming took 0 bases from V and 7 from J, leaving 11 bases between them. The CDR3 spans 14 residues. The CDR3 nucleotides are TGTGCCAGCAGCTTGGGGGGCCCCCGCCAGCCCCAGCATTTT. Its translation is CASSLGGPRQPQHF.

The chain couples TRBV3-1 to TRBJ2-7; TRBD2 agrees at 8 bases. The CDR3 spans 18 residues. Germline CDR1 LGHDT, CDR2 YNNKEL (reference sequence). The junction had 14 bases not matched to a gene; V was cut back by 1 base and J by 3 bases. DNA for the CDR3: TGTGCCAGCAGCCAAGGGACTAGCAATGGAGGGGCTCGCTACGAGCAGTACTTC. It yields the protein CASSQGTSNGGARYEQYF.

V and J are TRBV6-2 or TRBV6-3 and TRBJ2-1, with D unresolved. The CDR3 consists of 14 residues. The ends were cut back, 4 bases at V and 3 bases at J, with 10 bases in the middle. CDR1 and CDR2 (germline): MNHEY, SVGEGT. The DNA of the CDR3 is TGTGCCAGCAGTTTCACCGGCCGCTACAATGAGCAGTTCTTC. As protein: CASSFTGRYNEQFF.

For the CDR3, the DNA is TGTGCCAGCAGCCAAGATCATGGCTTCGGGGGTGCCCTACGTGGCTACACCTTC. Protein sequence: CASSQDHGFGGALRGYTF. This rearrangement joins TRBV14 to TRBJ1-2, with D perhaps matching TRBD1 (5 bases). The CDR3 is 18 residues long. V was clipped by 0 bases and J by 7 bases, with 24 bases between them. The germline V gene encodes CDR1 SGHDN and CDR2 FVKESK. Full variable domain (outside the CDR3, taken from reference TRBV14 and TRBJ1-2): EAGVTQFPSHSVIEKGQTVTLRCDPISGHDNLYWYRRVMGKEIKFLLHFVKESKQDESGMPNNRFLAERTGGTYSTLKVQPAELEDSGVYFCASSQDHGFGGALRGYTFGSGTRLTVV.

V and J are TRBV3-1 and TRBJ1-5; maybe TRBD1 (5 bases). Deletions cut 8 bases from V and 3 bases from J, with 11 bases between. There are 13 residues in the CDR3. Germline V CDR1 and CDR2: LGHDT, YNNKEL (reference sequence). In DNA, the CDR3 is TGTGCCAGCGCCTTGGGGGACAATCAGCCCCAGCATTTT. As protein: CASALGDNQPQHF. Filled out from reference TRBV3-1 and TRBJ1-5, the complete variable domain reads DTAVSQTPKYLVTQMGNDKSIKCEQNLGHDTMYWYKQDSKKFLKIMFSYNNKELIINETVPNRFSPKSPDKAHLNLHINSLELGDSAVYFCASALGDNQPQHFGDGTRLSIL.

The chain is built from TRBV7-8 and TRBJ2-3, with 9 nucleotides matching TRBD1. The CDR3 totals 15 residues. The J segment lost 6 bases and the V segment lost 3 bases, leaving 7 bases of the junction unmatched. The germline V gene encodes CDR1 SGHVS and CDR2 FQNEAQ. Here the CDR3 reads CASSFPGTGRDTQYF. The CDR3 DNA sequence: TGTGCCAGCAGCTTTCCTGGGACAGGGAGGGATACGCAGTATTTT.

This clonotype has a handful of counts. The rearrangement joins TRBV5-1 to TRBJ1-1; D gene unclear. The CDR3 totals 14 residues. The V gene lost 2 bases and the J gene lost 1 base, with 9 bases spanning the gap. Germline V gene sequence: CDR1 SGHRS, CDR2 YFSETQ. CDR3 bases: TGCGCCAGCAGCTTACACGGCGGGAACACTGAAGCTTTCTTT. Protein sequence: CASSLHGGNTEAFF.

The J gene is TRBJ2-7, the V gene TRBV6-2 or TRBV6-3; weak D call: TRBD1 (5 bases). The CDR3 is 13 amino acids. V shed 4 bases and J shed 5 bases, with 12 bases lying between them. The V gene's germline CDR1 is MNHEY and CDR2 SVGEGT. Written as DNA, the CDR3 is TGTGCCAGCAGTTCCGTAGACAGAAACGAGCAGTACTTC. Translating it yields CASSSVDRNEQYF.

The rearrangement joins TRBV20-1 to TRBJ2-5, with 7 bases lining up with TRBD2. The CDR3 has 13 residues. Trimming removed 1 base from V and 4 bases from J; junction bases left unmatched: 3. The germline gives CDR1 DFQATT, CDR2 SNEGSKA (reference sequence). The CDR3 DNA follows: TGCAGTGCTAGAGTTACGGGGGGAGAGACCCAGTACTTC. Protein sequence: CSARVTGGETQYF.

The genes are TRBV12-3 or TRBV12-4 and TRBJ2-5, with 13 bases identical to TRBD2. The CDR3 is made up of 15 amino acids. V was pared by 3 bases and J by 5 bases, with 3 bases of the junction left unmatched. CDR3 protein: CASSLGLAGTETQYF. Written as DNA, the CDR3 is TGTGCCAGCAGTTTGGGACTAGCGGGGACGGAGACCCAGTACTTC.

This clonotype was observed a single time. The CDR3 nucleotides are TGTGCCAGCAGCTTAGGGCCCGGGCTCCTCTATGGCTACACCTTC. Encoded protein: CASSLGPGLLYGYTF. The chain uses TRBV7-9 and TRBJ1-2; D is undetermined. With 1 base removed from V and 4 bases from J, the gap between germline ends came to 13 bases. There are 15 residues in the CDR3. Germline loops: CDR1 SEHNR, CDR2 FQNEAQ (reference sequence).

The chain has TRBV20-1 and TRBJ2-2, with no clear D. Trimming stripped 0 bases from V and 1 base from J, with 3 bases between. The CDR3 is 13 amino acids. Looked up from germline, CDR1 is DFQATT and CDR2 is SNEGSKA (reference sequence). CDR3 region: CSAREVNTGELFF. The DNA for the CDR3 is TGCAGTGCTAGAGAGGTGAACACCGGGGAGCTGTTTTTT.

V and J are TRBV18 and TRBJ1-5; no definite D call. Germline-derived CDR1 and CDR2 are KGHSH and LQKENI. Trimming left V 6 bases short and J 5 bases short, with 11 bases between. The CDR3 is 13 residues long. CDR3 loop: CASSHREDQPQHF. The CDR3 bases are TGTGCCAGCTCTCATAGAGAAGATCAGCCCCAGCATTTT.

The rearrangement uses TRBV6-5 and TRBJ2-7; TRBD1 matches at 8 bases. The trim removed 6 bases at V and 2 bases at J, leaving 3 bases unmatched. The CDR3 contains 13 residues. Germline V gene data show CDR1 as MNHEY and CDR2 as SVGAGI. CDR3: CASRSTGAYEQYF. CDR3 bases: TGTGCCAGCAGATCGACAGGGGCCTACGAGCAGTACTTC.

The CDR3 reads CASSRLLQSMNTEAFF. DNA for the CDR3: TGTGCCAGCAGCCGCCTCCTACAGAGCATGAACACTGAAGCTTTCTTT. The chain recombines TRBV4-2 with TRBJ1-1, with D unclear. The CDR3 loop spans 16 amino acids. CDR1 is LGHNA and CDR2 is YNFKEQ in the germline V gene. Trimming pared 4 bases from V and 0 bases from J, leaving 15 bases between.

The rearrangement links TRBV25-1 to TRBJ1-2; D possibly corresponds to TRBD1 (6 bases). Trimming left V 4 bases short and J 4 bases short, with 13 bases between. Germline V lookup: CDR1 MGHDK, CDR2 SYGVNS. The CDR3 is 14 residues long. This CDR3 reads CASSVLGASYGYTF. CDR3 DNA: TGTGCCAGCAGTGTTCTGGGGGCGAGCTATGGCTACACCTTC.

The chain links TRBV11-2 to TRBJ2-1, with 9 bases lining up with TRBD2. V trimming: 1 base; J trimming: 2 bases; junction bases outside the gene matches: 3. The CDR3 consists of 16 residues. Germline V gives CDR1 SGHAT, CDR2 FQNNGV. CDR3 in amino acids: CASSLGRGRAYNEQFF. In DNA, the CDR3 is TGTGCCAGCAGCTTAGGTCGCGGGAGGGCCTACAATGAGCAGTTCTTC.